What follows are 9 T cell receptor beta chains derived from one specimen sequenced in a study of T-cell memory formation after mild COVID-19. In TCRdb, the 5' RACE reads were re-called with MiXCR into one record per CDR3 protein. The table includes fewer than 450,000 distinct CDR3 sequences, about 24% detected once. The sequenced sample was PBMCs or a T cell subset sorted from them (not recorded which). These receptors were obtained from an adult woman who had mild COVID-19 (a few samples of this study predate the infection). Cell type and time point are not known.

This chain connects TRBV4-1 to TRBJ1-6; perhaps TRBD1 as D (5 bases). V was shortened by 0 bases and J by 6 bases, with 9 bases between the two germline ends. The CDR3 is 15 residues long. Germline-derived CDR1 and CDR2 are MGHRA and YSYEKL. The CDR3 region has the DNA TGCGCCAGCAGCCAAGAAAGACAGATTAATTCACCCCTCCACTTT. Translating it yields CASSQERQINSPLHF.

This clonotype has more than one count but fewer than ten. The gene calls are TRBV2 and TRBJ1-2, with D perhaps matching TRBD1 (5 bases). V lost 5 bases and J lost 3, with 13 bases in between. Germline loops: CDR1 SNHLY, CDR2 FYNNEI. The CDR3 is 14 amino acids. This CDR3 reads CASSPKGTDYGYTF. CDR3 DNA sequence: TGTGCCAGCAGTCCCAAGGGGACGGACTATGGCTACACCTTC.

The genes are TRBV29-1 and TRBJ2-4; D is ambiguous. The CDR3 length is 10 residues. V lost 1 base and J lost 9, with 4 bases in between. Per the germline V gene, CDR1 is SQVTM and CDR2 is ANQGSEA. The CDR3, as DNA: TGCAGCGTTGAAGTTGGCATTCAGTACTTC. This translates into CSVEVGIQYF.

The chain employs TRBV11-2 and TRBJ2-5, with 7 positions matching TRBD1. Looked up from germline, CDR1 is SGHAT and CDR2 is FQNNGV. CDR3 length: 15 residues. The V and J ends lost 2 bases and 4 bases, in that order; junction bases with no gene match: 7. This CDR3 reads CASSLNYAGGETQYF. The CDR3 coding sequence is TGTGCCAGCAGCTTAAATTACGCAGGGGGAGAGACCCAGTACTTC. Full variable domain (missing parts from reference TRBV11-2 and TRBJ2-5): EAGVAQSPRYKIIEKRQSVAFWCNPISGHATLYWYQQILGQGPKLLIQFQNNGVVDDSQLPKDRFSAERLKGVDSTLKIQPAKLEDSAVYLCASSLNYAGGETQYFGPGTRLLVL.

The chain couples TRBV6-5 to TRBJ1-1; maybe TRBD1 (6 bases). In germline, CDR1 is MNHEY, CDR2 SVGAGI. Trimming shortened V by 0 bases and J by 4 bases, and 15 bases separated the two germline ends. The CDR3 totals 16 residues. The CDR3 is CASSYSALTGFTEAFF. The CDR3 DNA is TGTGCCAGCAGTTACTCGGCCCTAACAGGGTTCACTGAAGCTTTCTTT.

CDR3 coding DNA: TGCGCCAGCAGCCAAGATCCTAGCGGGGGGGCGCGAGAGACCCAGTACTTC. It is translated as CASSQDPSGGARETQYF. This chain links TRBV4-1 with TRBJ2-5, with TRBD2 matching 12 bases. This CDR3 has 17 residues. The ends lost 0 bases at V and 4 bases at J; junction bases unmatched: 6. The V gene's germline CDR1 is MGHRA and CDR2 YSYEKL.

The count of this clonotype is one. The V gene is TRBV21-1, the J gene TRBJ2-1; the D call in the table, TRBD1, was not verified against the DNA. TRBV21-1 is listed as a pseudogene. This CDR3 is built from 16 residues. The CDR3 DNA follows: TGTGCCAGCAGTCAATCGACAGGGTTCTCCTACAATGAGCAGTTCTTC. It codes for CASSQSTGFSYNEQFF.

This clonotype came up a few times. The chain carries TRBV5-1 and TRBJ1-1, with no clear D. Germline V gene data show CDR1 as SGHRS and CDR2 as YFSETQ. Trimming removed 4 bases at V and 1 base at J, with 14 bases between. There are 15 residues in the CDR3. Here the CDR3 DNA reads TGCGCCAGCAGCACCGGATTAGAGACGAACACTGAAGCTTTCTTT. Translating gives CASSTGLETNTEAFF.

This clonotype was counted a few times. This sequence joins TRBV20-1 and TRBJ2-7; the D gene is possibly TRBD1 (6 bases). V was trimmed by 0 bases and J by 3 bases, leaving 15 bases between them. Germline V lookup: CDR1 DFQATT, CDR2 SNEGSKA (reference sequence). This CDR3 comprises 15 residues. The CDR3 protein is CSARDPQGGGYEQYF. The CDR3 region has the DNA TGCAGTGCTAGAGACCCACAGGGTGGCGGCTACGAGCAGTACTTC.